The 12 T cell receptor beta chains below all came from one sample that was sequenced in a study of patients and donors after allogeneic stem cell transplantation. TCRdb reprocessed the RT-PCR reads with MiXCR, giving one entry per CDR3 protein. Of approximately 98,000 distinct CDR3 sequences in the sample, around 36% are singletons; the top ten hold roughly 30%. Sequenced material: blood, either unsorted or a sorted T cell fraction (not recorded which). These receptors were taken from a human donor who was either an allogeneic HSCT recipient or a stem cell or donor lymphocyte infusion donor (not recorded which). It is not recorded whose cells these are; they may come from a transplant donor.

This clonotype occurred a few times. The CDR3 sequence is CSARRDRRLFGYTF. In DNA form, the CDR3 reads TGCAGTGCTAGACGGGACAGGAGACTCTTTGGCTACACCTTC. This rearrangement joins TRBV20-1 to TRBJ1-2; the match to TRBD1 covers 8 bases. CDR3 length equals 14 residues. Germline V gene sequence: CDR1 DFQATT, CDR2 SNEGSKA (reference sequence). V dropped 2 bases and J dropped 7; count of bases not matched to a gene: 9.

The chain has TRBV15 and TRBJ2-3; D possibly corresponds to TRBD2 (6 bases). V was pared by 10 bases and J by 0 bases, with 11 bases between. Germline V gene lookup returns CDR1 LNHNV and CDR2 YYDKDF (reference sequence). The CDR3 is 13 amino acids. Here the CDR3 reads CAIGSGSTDTQYF. The CDR3 DNA follows: TGTGCCATCGGGAGCGGTAGCACAGATACGCAGTATTTT.

Only one count was recorded for this clonotype. This chain uses TRBV5-5 with TRBJ2-2; TRBD1 or TRBD2 may be the D gene (5 bases each). The CDR3 sequence is 15 residues long. Trimming cost V 1 base and J 5 bases, with 12 bases left between them. Germline CDR1 reads SGHKS; CDR2 reads YYEKEE (reference sequence). The CDR3 region is CASSLLGVVTGELFF. CDR3 DNA sequence: TGTGCCAGCAGCTTGTTGGGGGTGGTAACCGGGGAGCTGTTTTTT.

The rearrangement uses TRBV24-1 and TRBJ2-1; D may match TRBD1 or TRBD2 (6 bases each). In germline, CDR1 is KGHDR, CDR2 SFDVKD. V lost 8 bases and J lost 3, with 10 bases in between. The CDR3 sequence is 13 residues long. The CDR3 spells CATTGANYNEQFF. The CDR3 nucleotides are TGTGCCACCACGGGGGCGAACTACAATGAGCAGTTCTTC.

This chain joins TRBV18 and TRBJ1-1; D possibly corresponds to TRBD1 (6 bases). The CDR3 is 13 amino acids. CDR1 and CDR2 (germline): KGHSH, LQKENI. The V gene lost 2 bases and the J gene lost 4 bases, with 8 bases spanning the gap. DNA of the CDR3: TGTGCCAGCTCACCAGGCAGGGGCACTGAAGCTTTCTTT. Encoded protein: CASSPGRGTEAFF. Full variable domain (remainder filled in from reference TRBV18 and TRBJ1-1): NAGVMQNPRHLVRRRGQEARLRCSPMKGHSHVYWYRQLPEEGLKFMVYLQKENIIDESGMPKERFSAEFPKEGPSILRIQQVVRGDSAAYFCASSPGRGTEAFFGQGTRLTVV.

This clonotype was recorded at least ten times. V is TRBV25-1 and J is TRBJ1-2; D not certain. V was pared by 8 bases and J by 8 bases, with 9 bases between. Germline V gene lookup returns CDR1 MGHDK and CDR2 SYGVNS. CDR3 length equals 10 residues. The CDR3 loop reads CASRGEGYTF. As DNA, the CDR3 is TGTGCCAGCCGAGGAGAAGGCTACACCTTC.

The sample holds a few counts of this clonotype. The chain recombines TRBV3-1 with TRBJ2-6; D is unresolved. From germline, CDR1 is LGHDT and CDR2 YNNKEL (reference sequence). Trimming cost V 4 bases and J 2 bases, with 9 bases left between them. This CDR3 comprises 15 residues. CDR3 in DNA: TGTGCCAGCAGCCCTCGGACGACTGGGGCCAACGTCCTGACTTTC. It encodes CASSPRTTGANVLTF.

The V and J genes are TRBV29-1 and TRBJ2-5; D gene unclear. The length of the CDR3 is 12 residues. Trimming took off 3 bases at V and 2 bases at J, with 7 bases between the two ends. CDR1 SQVTM and CDR2 ANQGSEA come from the germline V gene. CDR3 loop: CSVDSYQETQYF. The CDR3 nucleotides read TGCAGCGTTGACAGTTATCAAGAGACCCAGTACTTC.

This clonotype was recorded a few times. CDR3 nucleotide sequence: TGTGCCACCAGTGATTCACCGGGACAGACGTACAATGAGCAGTTCTTC. It yields the protein CATSDSPGQTYNEQFF. The J gene is TRBJ2-1, the V gene TRBV24-1, with 7 nucleotides matching TRBD1. There are 16 residues in the CDR3. Germline assignment: CDR1 KGHDR and CDR2 SFDVKD. Trimming at V came to 2 bases and at J to 4 bases, leaving 7 bases not matched to a gene.

The genes are TRBV19 and TRBJ1-2; D is ambiguous. Germline lookup yields CDR1 LNHDA and CDR2 SQIVND (reference sequence). The V and J ends lost 7 bases and 8 bases respectively, with 14 bases between them. CDR3 length: 12 residues. Here the CDR3 DNA reads TGTGCCAGTATGTCACCTGTGGGCGGCTACACCTTC. It is translated as CASMSPVGGYTF.

This clonotype was seen more than once but under ten times. V usage is TRBV10-3 and J usage is TRBJ2-1, with D hard to call. CDR3 length equals 14 residues. V lost 0 bases and J lost 5, with 8 bases in between. Germline CDR1 is ENHRY and CDR2 is SYGVKD. This chain's CDR3 is CAISESPGNNEQFF. The CDR3 bases are TGTGCCATCAGTGAGTCCCCCGGAAACAATGAGCAGTTCTTC.

This clonotype was observed a handful of times. CDR3 region: CSVDRVNTEAFF. The CDR3 DNA is TGCAGCGTTGACAGGGTGAACACTGAAGCTTTCTTT. V is TRBV29-1 and J is TRBJ1-1; maybe TRBD1 (5 bases). Germline V CDR1 and CDR2: SQVTM, ANQGSEA. This CDR3 is 12 amino acids long. The ends were cut back, 3 bases at V and 0 bases at J, with 5 bases in the middle. Full variable domain (remainder filled in from reference TRBV29-1 and TRBJ1-1): SAVISQKPSRDICQRGTSLTIQCQVDSQVTMMFWYRQQPGQSLTLIATANQGSEATYESGFVIDKFPISRPNLTFSTLTVSNMSPEDSSIYLCSVDRVNTEAFFGQGTRLTVV.